Listed here is a single T cell receptor beta chain. The data were produced by immunoSEQ multiplex PCR, yet TCRdb's version contains in-frame clones alone and is incomplete. The sample lists about 81,000 clones, about nine tenths occurring once. This sample was taken from a study of technical replicates of blood from four donors. The germline CDR1 and CDR2 sequences are SGHAT and FQNNGV. This CDR3 has 20 amino acids. V shed 0 bases and J shed 0 bases, with 18 bases lying between them. This chain connects TRBV11-2 to TRBJ1-6, with a possible D match to TRBD1 (6 bases). Input material: T cells isolated from PBMCs. This sequence originates from a human donor in good health. CDR3 nucleotides: TGTGCCAGCAGCTTAGAAGGTGTGGACAGCTTCAGCTCCTATAATTCACCCCTCCACTTT. It translates to CASSLEGVDSFSSYNSPLHF.